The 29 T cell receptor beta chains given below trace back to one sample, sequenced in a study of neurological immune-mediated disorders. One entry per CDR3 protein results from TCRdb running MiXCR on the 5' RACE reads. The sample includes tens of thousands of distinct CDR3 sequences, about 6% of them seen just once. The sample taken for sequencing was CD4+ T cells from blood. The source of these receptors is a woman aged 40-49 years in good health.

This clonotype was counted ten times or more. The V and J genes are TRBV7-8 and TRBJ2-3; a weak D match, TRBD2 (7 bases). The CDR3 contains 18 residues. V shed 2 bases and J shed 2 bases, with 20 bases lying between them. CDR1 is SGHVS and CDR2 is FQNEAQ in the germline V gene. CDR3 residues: CASSLFLGGGRLTDTQYF. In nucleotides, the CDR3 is TGTGCCAGCAGCTTATTTTTAGGGGGGGGCCGACTCACAGATACGCAGTATTTT. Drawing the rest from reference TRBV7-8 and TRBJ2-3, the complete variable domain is GAGVSQSPRYKVAKRGQDVALRCDPISGHVSLFWYQQALGQGPEFLTYFQNEAQLDKSGLPSDRFFAERPEGSVSTLKIQRTQQEDSAVYLCASSLFLGGGRLTDTQYFGPGTRLTVL.

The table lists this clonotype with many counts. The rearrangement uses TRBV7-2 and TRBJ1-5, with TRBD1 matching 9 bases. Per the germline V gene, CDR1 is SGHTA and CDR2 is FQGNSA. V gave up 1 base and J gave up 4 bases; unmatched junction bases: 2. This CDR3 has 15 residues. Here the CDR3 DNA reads TGTGCCAGCAGCTTAGAACAGGGGGCTAATCAGCCCCAGCATTTT. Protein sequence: CASSLEQGANQPQHF.

The CDR3 DNA sequence: TGCAGCGTTGATATCGGGAGAGATACGCAGTATTTT. Amino acids: CSVDIGRDTQYF. This sequence joins TRBV29-1 and TRBJ2-3; weak D call: TRBD2 (6 bases). The CDR3 covers 12 residues. Germline loops: CDR1 SQVTM, CDR2 ANQGSEA. Trimming cost V 3 bases and J 5 bases, with 9 bases left between them.

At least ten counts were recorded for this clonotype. In DNA form, the CDR3 reads TGCGCCAGCAGCTTGCAAGCAGGGGCAGGGGAGCCCCAGCATTTT. Translated: CASSLQAGAGEPQHF. J is TRBJ1-5 and V is TRBV5-1, with D perhaps matching TRBD1 (6 bases). This CDR3 comprises 15 residues. V lost 1 base, J lost 8 bases, and 16 bases lay in between. Germline CDR1 reads SGHRS; CDR2 reads YFSETQ.

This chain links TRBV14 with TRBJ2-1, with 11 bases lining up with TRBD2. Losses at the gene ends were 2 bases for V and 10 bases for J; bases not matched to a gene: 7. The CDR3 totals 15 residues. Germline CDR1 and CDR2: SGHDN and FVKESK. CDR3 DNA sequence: TGTGCCAGCAGCCAAAATAGCGGGAGGGCTCGAGAGCAGTTCTTC. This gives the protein CASSQNSGRAREQFF.

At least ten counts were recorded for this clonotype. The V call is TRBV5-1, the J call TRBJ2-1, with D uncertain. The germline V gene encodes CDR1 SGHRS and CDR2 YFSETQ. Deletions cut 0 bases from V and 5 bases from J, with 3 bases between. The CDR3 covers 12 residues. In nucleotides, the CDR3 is TGCGCCAGCAGCTTGGCCAACAATGAGCAGTTCTTC. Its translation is CASSLANNEQFF.

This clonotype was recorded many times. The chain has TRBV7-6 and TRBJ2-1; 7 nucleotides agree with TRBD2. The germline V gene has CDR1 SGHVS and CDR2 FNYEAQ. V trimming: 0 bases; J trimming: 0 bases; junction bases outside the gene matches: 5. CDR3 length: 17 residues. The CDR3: CASSLARGGSSYNEQFF. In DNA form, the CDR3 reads TGTGCCAGCAGCTTAGCGAGGGGCGGGAGCTCCTACAATGAGCAGTTCTTC.

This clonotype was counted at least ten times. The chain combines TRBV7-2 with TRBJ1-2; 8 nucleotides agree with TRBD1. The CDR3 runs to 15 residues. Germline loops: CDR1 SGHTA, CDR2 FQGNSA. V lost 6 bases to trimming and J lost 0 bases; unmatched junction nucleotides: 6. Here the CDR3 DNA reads TGTGCCAGCAGTTCCGACAGGGGAGCTAACTATGGCTACACCTTC. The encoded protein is CASSSDRGANYGYTF.

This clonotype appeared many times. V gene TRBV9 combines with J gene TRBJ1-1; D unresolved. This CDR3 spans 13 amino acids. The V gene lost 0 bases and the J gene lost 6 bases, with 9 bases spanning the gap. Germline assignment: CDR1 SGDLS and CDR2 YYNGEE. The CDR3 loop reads CASSVGIGAEAFF. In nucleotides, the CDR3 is TGTGCCAGCAGCGTAGGGATCGGTGCTGAAGCTTTCTTT.

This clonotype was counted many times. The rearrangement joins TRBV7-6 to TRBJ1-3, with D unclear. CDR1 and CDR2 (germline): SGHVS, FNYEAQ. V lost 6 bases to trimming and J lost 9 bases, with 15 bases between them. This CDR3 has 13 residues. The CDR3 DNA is TGTGCCAGCAGTTTGACTCAGGCTTCCACCATATATTTT. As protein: CASSLTQASTIYF.

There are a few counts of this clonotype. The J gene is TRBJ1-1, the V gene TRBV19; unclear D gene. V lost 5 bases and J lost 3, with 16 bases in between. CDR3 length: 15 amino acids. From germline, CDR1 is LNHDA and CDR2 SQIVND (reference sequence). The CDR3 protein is CASSETKTRDTEAFF. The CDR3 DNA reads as TGTGCCAGTAGTGAGACTAAGACACGGGACACTGAAGCTTTCTTT.

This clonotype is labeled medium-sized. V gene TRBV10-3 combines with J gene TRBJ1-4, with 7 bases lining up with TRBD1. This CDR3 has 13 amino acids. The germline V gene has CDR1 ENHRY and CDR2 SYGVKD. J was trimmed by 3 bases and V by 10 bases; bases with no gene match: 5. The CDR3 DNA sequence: TGTGCCACCCTGGACAGGTCTAATGAAAAACTGTTTTTT. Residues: CATLDRSNEKLFF.

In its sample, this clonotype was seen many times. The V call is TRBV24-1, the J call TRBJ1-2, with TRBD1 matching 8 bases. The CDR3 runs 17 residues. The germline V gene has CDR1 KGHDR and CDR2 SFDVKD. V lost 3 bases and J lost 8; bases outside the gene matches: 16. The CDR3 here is CATSDPDRTGTGSGYTF. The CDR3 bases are TGTGCCACCAGTGATCCGGACCGAACAGGGACAGGAAGCGGCTACACCTTC.

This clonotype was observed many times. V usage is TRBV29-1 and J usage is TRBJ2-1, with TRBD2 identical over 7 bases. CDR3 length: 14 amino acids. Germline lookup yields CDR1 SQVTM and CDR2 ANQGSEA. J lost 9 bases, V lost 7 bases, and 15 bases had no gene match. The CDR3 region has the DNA TGCAGCGCCCTGACTAGCAGCATCGGGGGTGAGCAGTTCTTC. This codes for CSALTSSIGGEQFF.

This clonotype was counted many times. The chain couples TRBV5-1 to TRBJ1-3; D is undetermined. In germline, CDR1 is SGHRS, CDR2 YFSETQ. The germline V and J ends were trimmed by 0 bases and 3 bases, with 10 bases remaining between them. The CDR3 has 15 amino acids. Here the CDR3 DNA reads TGCGCCAGCAGCTTGGAGCCCGGCGGTGGAAACACCATATATTTT. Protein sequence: CASSLEPGGGNTIYF. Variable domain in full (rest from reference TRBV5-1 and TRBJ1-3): KAGVTQTPRYLIKTRGQQVTLSCSPISGHRSVSWYQQTPGQGLQFLFEYFSETQRNKGNFPGRFSGRQFSNSRSEMNVSTLELGDSALYLCASSLEPGGGNTIYFGEGSWLTVV.

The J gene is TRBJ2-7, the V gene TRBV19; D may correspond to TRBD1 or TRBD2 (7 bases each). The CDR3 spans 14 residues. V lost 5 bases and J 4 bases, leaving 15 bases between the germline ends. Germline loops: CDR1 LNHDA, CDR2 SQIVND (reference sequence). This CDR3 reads CASSADREGYEQYF. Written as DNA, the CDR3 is TGTGCCAGTAGTGCCGACAGGGAGGGGTACGAGCAGTACTTC.

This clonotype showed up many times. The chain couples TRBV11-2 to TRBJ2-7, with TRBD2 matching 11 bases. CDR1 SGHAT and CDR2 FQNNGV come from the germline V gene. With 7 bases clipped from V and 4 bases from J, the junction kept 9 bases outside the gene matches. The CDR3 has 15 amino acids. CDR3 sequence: CASTDRTSGLYEQYF. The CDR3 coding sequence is TGTGCCAGCACGGATCGGACTAGCGGGCTGTACGAGCAGTACTTC.

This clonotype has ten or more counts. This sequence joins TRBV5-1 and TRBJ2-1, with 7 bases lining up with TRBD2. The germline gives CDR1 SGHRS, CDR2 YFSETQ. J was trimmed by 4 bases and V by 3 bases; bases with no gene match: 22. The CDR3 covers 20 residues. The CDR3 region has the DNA TGCGCCAGCAGCTCCTGGGTGCTAACTCCGACTAGCAACAGGTACAATGAGCAGTTCTTC. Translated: CASSSWVLTPTSNRYNEQFF.

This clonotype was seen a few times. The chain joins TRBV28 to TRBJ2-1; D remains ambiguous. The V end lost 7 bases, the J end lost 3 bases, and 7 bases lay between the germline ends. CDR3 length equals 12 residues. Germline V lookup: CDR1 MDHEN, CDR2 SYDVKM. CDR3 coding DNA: TGTGCCAGCATGAGTAACTACAATGAGCAGTTCTTC. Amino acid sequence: CASMSNYNEQFF.

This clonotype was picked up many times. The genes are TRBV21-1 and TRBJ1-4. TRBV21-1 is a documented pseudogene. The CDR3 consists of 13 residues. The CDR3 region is CASESKGVGKLFF. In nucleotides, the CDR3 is TGTGCCAGCGAGTCAAAGGGGGTGGGAAAACTGTTTTTT.

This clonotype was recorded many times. The CDR3 coding sequence is TGTGCCAGCAGCCCACCGGGACTAGCGGGAGGAGGTGCGGAGACCCAGTACTTC. Protein: CASSPPGLAGGGAETQYF. The chain joins TRBV7-8 to TRBJ2-5; 15 positions match TRBD2. J lost 5 bases, V lost 5 bases, and 12 bases had no gene match. CDR3 length equals 18 residues. CDR1 and CDR2 (germline): SGHVS, FQNEAQ.

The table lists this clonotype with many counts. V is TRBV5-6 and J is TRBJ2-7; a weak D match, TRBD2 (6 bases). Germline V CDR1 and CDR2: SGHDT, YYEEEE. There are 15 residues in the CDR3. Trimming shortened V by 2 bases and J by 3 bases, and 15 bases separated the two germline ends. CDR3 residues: CASSFGGELNYEQYF. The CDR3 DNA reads TGTGCCAGCAGCTTTGGAGGGGAGCTAAACTACGAGCAGTACTTC.

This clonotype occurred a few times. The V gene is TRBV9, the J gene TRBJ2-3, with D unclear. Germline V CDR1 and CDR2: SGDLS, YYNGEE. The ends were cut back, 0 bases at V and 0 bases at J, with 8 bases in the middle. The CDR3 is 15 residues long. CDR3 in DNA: TGTGCCAGCAGCGTAGTAGACAAAAGCACAGATACGCAGTATTTT. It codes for CASSVVDKSTDTQYF. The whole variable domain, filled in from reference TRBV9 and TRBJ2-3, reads DSGVTQTPKHLITATGQRVTLRCSPRSGDLSVYWYQQSLDQGLQFLIQYYNGEERAKGNILERFSAQQFPDLHSELNLSSLELGDSALYFCASSVVDKSTDTQYFGPGTRLTVL.

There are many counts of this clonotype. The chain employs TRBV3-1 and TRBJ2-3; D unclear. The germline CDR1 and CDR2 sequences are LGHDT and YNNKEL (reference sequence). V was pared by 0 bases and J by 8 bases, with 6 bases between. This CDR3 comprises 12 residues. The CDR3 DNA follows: TGTGCCAGCAGCCAAGAACGTGGTACGCAGTATTTT. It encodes CASSQERGTQYF.

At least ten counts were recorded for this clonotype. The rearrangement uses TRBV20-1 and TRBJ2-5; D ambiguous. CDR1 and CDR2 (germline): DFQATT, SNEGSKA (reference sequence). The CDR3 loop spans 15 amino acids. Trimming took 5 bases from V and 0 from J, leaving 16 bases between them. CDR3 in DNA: TGCAGTGCTCCCCCGAGAGAGAGACACCAAGAGACCCAGTACTTC. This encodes CSAPPRERHQETQYF.

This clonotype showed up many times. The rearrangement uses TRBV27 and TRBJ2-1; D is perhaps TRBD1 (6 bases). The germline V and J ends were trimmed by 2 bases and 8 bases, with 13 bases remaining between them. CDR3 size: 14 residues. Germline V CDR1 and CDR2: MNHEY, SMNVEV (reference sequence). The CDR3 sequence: CASSLGRGIDEQFF. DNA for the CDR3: TGTGCCAGCAGTTTAGGAAGGGGGATCGATGAGCAGTTCTTC.

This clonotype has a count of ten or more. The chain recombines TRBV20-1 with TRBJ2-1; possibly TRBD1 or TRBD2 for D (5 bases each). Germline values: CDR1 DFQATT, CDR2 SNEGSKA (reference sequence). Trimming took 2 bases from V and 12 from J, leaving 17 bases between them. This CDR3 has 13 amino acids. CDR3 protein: CSARWGGSRGQFF. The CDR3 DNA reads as TGCAGTGCTAGATGGGGTGGGAGTAGGGGGCAGTTCTTC.

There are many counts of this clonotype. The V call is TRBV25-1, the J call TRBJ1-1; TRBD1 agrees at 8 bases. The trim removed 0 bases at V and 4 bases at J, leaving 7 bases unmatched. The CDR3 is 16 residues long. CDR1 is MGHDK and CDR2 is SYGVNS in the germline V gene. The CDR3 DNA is TGTGCCAGCAGTGAATATACAGGGGGAGGGAGCACTGAAGCTTTCTTT. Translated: CASSEYTGGGSTEAFF. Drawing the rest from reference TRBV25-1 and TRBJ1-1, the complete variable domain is EADIYQTPRYLVIGTGKKITLECSQTMGHDKMYWYQQDPGMELHLIHYSYGVNSTEKGDLSSESTVSRIRTEHFPLTLESARPSHTSQYLCASSEYTGGGSTEAFFGQGTRLTVV.

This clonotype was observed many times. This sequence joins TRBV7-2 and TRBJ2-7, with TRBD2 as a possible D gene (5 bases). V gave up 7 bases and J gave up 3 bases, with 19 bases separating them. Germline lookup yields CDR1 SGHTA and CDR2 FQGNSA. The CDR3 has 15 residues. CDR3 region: CASNSGVLGDYEQYF. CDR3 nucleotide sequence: TGTGCCAGCAACTCCGGGGTCTTAGGAGACTACGAGCAGTACTTC.